This T cell receptor beta chain was found in a study of blood T cell repertoires in COVID-19. Background on the study: From the United States, Italy and Spain came samples of acute and convalescent COVID-19. The analysed material was cDNA or gDNA that came from T cells, B-cell-depleted T cells, or PBMCs.

TCRdb's table, derived via immunoSEQ multiplex PCR, lists solely in-frame clones and lacks some. The table includes around 170,000 clones, 88% detected once. Participants, about 18 to 90 years old, spanned approximately 26 US areas. Clinical history reported by participants formed the basis on which cohorts were assigned. V lost 5 bases to trimming and J lost 4 bases, with 14 bases between them. Germline CDR1 reads SGHTA; CDR2 reads FQGNSA. The CDR3 loop spans 15 amino acids. The receptor was derived from a woman aged 18-29 years who had recovered from COVID-19. The chain joins TRBV7-2 to TRBJ2-2; weak D call: TRBD1 (6 bases). Sequencing used PBMCs or T cells enriched from blood (not recorded which). CDR3 amino acids: CASSPQGWGTGELFF. DNA for the CDR3: TGTGCCAGCAGCCCACAGGGTTGGGGCACCGGGGAGCTGTTTTTT. The complete variable domain, with remaining parts taken from reference TRBV7-2 and TRBJ2-2, reads GAGVSQSPSNKVTEKGKDVELRCDPISGHTALYWYRQSLGQGLEFLIYFQGNSAPDKSGLPSDRFSAERTGGSVSTLTIQRTQQEDSAVYLCASSPQGWGTGELFFGEGSRLTVL.